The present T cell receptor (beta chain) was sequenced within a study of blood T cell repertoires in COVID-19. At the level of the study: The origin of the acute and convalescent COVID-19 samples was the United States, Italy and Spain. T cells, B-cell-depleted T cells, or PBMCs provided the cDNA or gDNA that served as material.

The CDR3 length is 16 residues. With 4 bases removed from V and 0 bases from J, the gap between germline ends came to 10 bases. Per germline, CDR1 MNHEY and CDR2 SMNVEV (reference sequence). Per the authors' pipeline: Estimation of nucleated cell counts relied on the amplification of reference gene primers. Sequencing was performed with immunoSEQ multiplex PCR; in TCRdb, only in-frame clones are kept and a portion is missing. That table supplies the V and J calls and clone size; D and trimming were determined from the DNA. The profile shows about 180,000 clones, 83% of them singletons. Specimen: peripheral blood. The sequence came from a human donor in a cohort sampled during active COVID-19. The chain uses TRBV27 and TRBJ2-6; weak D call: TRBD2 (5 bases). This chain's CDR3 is CASSSPRGSGANVLTF. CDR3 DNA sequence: TGTGCCAGCAGTTCCCCCCGGGGCTCTGGGGCCAACGTCCTGACTTTC.